Here is one TCR beta chain with its context. Antigen specificity is unknown. These data are taken from a study of blood T cells in healthy people across ages. Study-level points and caveats: Donors of long life had a larger count of naive CD4+ cells and greater diversity than aged donors.

The use of a sample-barcoded 5' primer and a J-beta primer mix characterized a second PCR of roughly 6 to 11 cycles. TCRdb re-called the 5' RACE reads through MiXCR, storing one row per CDR3 protein. Of over 750,000 distinct CDR3 sequences in the sample, more than 20% were seen once. These data were also reused for a study on T cells of mothers and their children. From that paper: Reads recorded for TCR beta CDR3 numbered over 10 million per mother and approximately 2.9 million per child.

Sequenced input: blood. The source of this sequence is a boy younger than 18 in good health.

The CDR3 sequence: CASSLVGAGDEQYF. In nucleotides, the CDR3 is TGTGCCAGCAGCTTAGTTGGGGCCGGCGACGAGCAGTACTTC. The rearrangement joins TRBV11-2 to TRBJ2-7; D is possibly TRBD1 (5 bases). The germline gives CDR1 SGHAT, CDR2 FQNNGV. V was shortened by 1 base and J by 5 bases, with 12 bases between the two germline ends. CDR3 length: 14 amino acids.